Below are 3 T cell receptor beta chains sequenced from a single sample in a study of blood T cells in healthy people across ages. With a J-beta primer mix and a sample-barcoded 5' primer, a second PCR ran about 7 to 12 cycles. TCRdb used MiXCR to reprocess the 5' RACE reads, holding one entry per CDR3 protein. The sample includes about 1.4 million distinct CDR3 sequences, approximately 59% of them seen just once. Sequenced sample: blood. The receptors originated from a young man in good health.

This chain joins TRBV7-9 and TRBJ2-1; no definite D call. Germline CDR1 reads SEHNR; CDR2 reads FQNEAQ (reference sequence). There are 12 residues in the CDR3. V shed 1 base and J shed 8 bases, with 6 bases lying between them. The CDR3 DNA reads as TGTGCCAGCAGCTTAGTGGTGTATGAGCAGTTCTTC. This translates into CASSLVVYEQFF.

This clonotype was counted between two and nine times. The chain joins TRBV12-3 or TRBV12-4 to TRBJ2-5, with D perhaps matching TRBD1 or TRBD2 (6 bases each). The CDR3 has 14 residues. The V and J ends lost 2 bases and 5 bases respectively, with 12 bases between them. As DNA, the CDR3 is TGTGCCAGCAGTTTACGGGGGCTGGGGGAGACCCAGTACTTC. This encodes CASSLRGLGETQYF.

This sequence joins TRBV29-1 and TRBJ2-3; no firm D call. Germline CDR1 reads SQVTM; CDR2 reads ANQGSEA. The CDR3 is made up of 13 amino acids. V lost 7 bases, J lost 0 bases, and 11 bases lay in between. CDR3 coding DNA: TGCAGCGCCCCACTAACTAGCACAGATACGCAGTATTTT. Its translation is CSAPLTSTDTQYF.